The 21 T cell receptor beta chains given below trace back to one sample, sequenced in a study of PD-L1 blockade in urothelial cancer. The table came from immunoSEQ multiplex PCR; TCRdb's copy has only in-frame clones and leaves some out. The data hold 60,000 or so clones, with over 75% observed a single time. The sample in question was PBMCs, obtained around atezolizumab (anti-PD-L1) treatment. These TCRs come from a man aged 65-85 years with urothelial cancer.

The chain combines TRBV7-2 with TRBJ2-2; D is perhaps TRBD1 (6 bases). The CDR3 is 14 residues long. Germline loops: CDR1 SGHTA, CDR2 FQGNSA. V lost 5 bases, J lost 4 bases, and 11 bases lay in between. The CDR3 sequence is CASSRTGFTGELFF. The CDR3 nucleotides are TGTGCCAGCAGCCGCACAGGGTTCACCGGGGAGCTGTTTTTT.

The rearrangement joins TRBV7-9 to TRBJ2-7, with TRBD2 identical over 7 bases. Looked up from germline, CDR1 is SEHNR and CDR2 is FQNEAQ (reference sequence). The V gene end was trimmed by 5 bases and the J gene end by 4 bases; junction bases not matched to a gene: 11. CDR3 length: 15 amino acids. The CDR3: CASSPRASGTYEQYF. CDR3 coding DNA: TGTGCCAGCAGCCCACGGGCCAGCGGGACTTACGAGCAGTACTTC.

The chain links TRBV7-9 to TRBJ2-3, with 7 bases fitting TRBD2. The junction had 3 bases not matched to a gene; V was cut back by 2 bases and J by 4 bases. From germline, CDR1 is SEHNR and CDR2 FQNEAQ (reference sequence). The CDR3 is 14 residues long. CDR3 loop: CASSLWEGPDTQYF. CDR3 in DNA: TGTGCCAGCAGCTTATGGGAGGGGCCAGATACGCAGTATTTT.

V and J are TRBV2 and TRBJ2-5, with 8 bases fitting TRBD1. V lost 0 bases to trimming and J lost 4 bases; unmatched junction nucleotides: 7. The CDR3 is 16 amino acids. The germline gives CDR1 SNHLY, CDR2 FYNNEI. The CDR3 loop reads CASSEALGQGGETQYF. DNA for the CDR3: TGTGCCAGCAGTGAAGCGCTCGGACAGGGAGGAGAGACCCAGTACTTC.

The CDR3 spells CASSATGLNTEAFF. The CDR3, as DNA: TGTGCCAGCAGCGCCACAGGGTTGAACACTGAAGCTTTCTTT. This chain uses TRBV7-2 with TRBJ1-1; possible D gene TRBD1, 6 bases. Germline assignment: CDR1 SGHTA and CDR2 FQGNSA. V lost 5 bases, J lost 0 bases, and 10 bases lay in between. CDR3 length equals 14 residues.

The chain combines TRBV5-4 with TRBJ2-1; 11 bases map to TRBD2. This CDR3 spans 15 amino acids. V dropped 3 bases and J dropped 5; count of bases not matched to a gene: 4. The germline V gene encodes CDR1 SGHNT and CDR2 YYREEE (reference sequence). For the CDR3, the DNA is TGTGCCAGCAGCTCAGGGACTAGCGGAAACAATGAGCAGTTCTTC. It yields the protein CASSSGTSGNNEQFF. Full variable domain (remainder filled in from reference TRBV5-4 and TRBJ2-1): ETGVTQSPTHLIKTRGQQVTLRCSSQSGHNTVSWYQQALGQGPQFIFQYYREEENGRGNFPPRFSGLQFPNYSSELNVNALELDDSALYLCASSSGTSGNNEQFFGPGTRLTVL.

The chain combines TRBV4-1 with TRBJ2-5; TRBD1 might be the D (5 bases). The CDR3 covers 13 residues. V lost 1 base, J lost 8 bases, and 11 bases lay in between. From germline, CDR1 is MGHRA and CDR2 YSYEKL. The CDR3 sequence is CASSQGGPTTQYF. As DNA, the CDR3 is TGCGCCAGCAGCCAAGGGGGCCCGACTACCCAGTACTTC.

The chain joins TRBV7-2 to TRBJ2-2; unclear D gene. V shed 5 bases and J shed 4 bases, with 5 bases lying between them. CDR1 and CDR2 (germline): SGHTA, FQGNSA. The CDR3 extends over 12 amino acids. CDR3 sequence (DNA): TGTGCCAGCAGCCCCCTCACCGGGGAGCTGTTTTTT. Protein sequence: CASSPLTGELFF. Together with reference TRBV7-2 and TRBJ2-2, the CDR3 gives the full variable domain: GAGVSQSPSNKVTEKGKDVELRCDPISGHTALYWYRQSLGQGLEFLIYFQGNSAPDKSGLPSDRFSAERTGGSVSTLTIQRTQQEDSAVYLCASSPLTGELFFGEGSRLTVL.

This sequence joins TRBV5-4 and TRBJ2-5; possible D gene TRBD2, 5 bases. V dropped 3 bases and J dropped 4 bases, with 16 bases sitting between them. CDR3 length: 15 amino acids. CDR1 is SGHNT, CDR2 YYREEE, per germline (reference sequence). As DNA, the CDR3 is TGTGCCAGCAGCTACGAGGGAGAAAGAGGAGAGACCCAGTACTTC. Its translation is CASSYEGERGETQYF. Variable domain in full (rest from reference TRBV5-4 and TRBJ2-5): ETGVTQSPTHLIKTRGQQVTLRCSSQSGHNTVSWYQQALGQGPQFIFQYYREEENGRGNFPPRFSGLQFPNYSSELNVNALELDDSALYLCASSYEGERGETQYFGPGTRLLVL.

The rearrangement joins TRBV18 to TRBJ1-3, with a weak D call TRBD1 (5 bases). Germline V CDR1 and CDR2: KGHSH, LQKENI. V was trimmed by 3 bases and J by 2 bases, leaving 14 bases between them. The CDR3 spans 16 residues. The DNA for the CDR3 is TGTGCCAGCTCACCGCAAGGCCAGGGAACTGGAAACACCATATATTTT. Amino acid sequence: CASSPQGQGTGNTIYF.

The chain is built from TRBV28 and TRBJ1-4; a weak D match, TRBD1 (6 bases). V lost 1 base, J lost 5 bases, and 8 bases lay in between. This CDR3 has 14 residues. Germline V gene data show CDR1 as MDHEN and CDR2 as SYDVKM. The CDR3 loop reads CASSLYTGNEKLFF. CDR3 DNA: TGTGCCAGCAGTTTATATACAGGGAATGAAAAACTGTTTTTT.

This clone is a singleton in its sample. J is TRBJ2-4 and V is TRBV5-1; the match to TRBD1 covers 10 bases. Germline V gene data show CDR1 as SGHRS and CDR2 as YFSETQ. The CDR3 has 16 residues. V was clipped by 4 bases and J by 8 bases; unmatched bases: 12. The CDR3 nucleotides are TGCGCCAGCAGCCCGGGACAGGGGCACGCCGGGGACATTCAGTACTTC. Its translation: CASSPGQGHAGDIQYF. Using reference TRBV5-1 and TRBJ2-4 for the parts outside the CDR3, the full variable domain is KAGVTQTPRYLIKTRGQQVTLSCSPISGHRSVSWYQQTPGQGLQFLFEYFSETQRNKGNFPGRFSGRQFSNSRSEMNVSTLELGDSALYLCASSPGQGHAGDIQYFGAGTRLSVL.

The chain couples TRBV11-2 to TRBJ2-1, with a weak D call TRBD2 (5 bases). Trimming removed 0 bases from V and 8 bases from J, with 26 bases in between. Germline V lookup: CDR1 SGHAT, CDR2 FQNNGV. This CDR3 has 19 amino acids. In nucleotides, the CDR3 is TGTGCCAGCAGCTTAGAGGAGGCGACTACTATTCGAGATTTCTATGAGCAGTTCTTC. Translation: CASSLEEATTIRDFYEQFF.

The V and J genes are TRBV19 and TRBJ1-2; D unresolved. V lost 4 bases, J lost 4 bases, and 19 bases lay in between. The CDR3 loop spans 16 amino acids. Per the germline V gene, CDR1 is LNHDA and CDR2 is SQIVND (reference sequence). CDR3 in amino acids: CASSKSANRKTYGYTF. The CDR3, as DNA: TGTGCCAGTAGTAAGAGCGCGAATCGAAAGACCTATGGCTACACCTTC.

This chain connects TRBV19 to TRBJ2-7, with TRBD1 matching over 7 bases. The V gene end was trimmed by 4 bases and the J gene end by 6 bases; junction bases not matched to a gene: 9. The CDR3 length is 14 residues. Germline-derived CDR1 and CDR2 are LNHDA and SQIVND (reference sequence). The CDR3: CASSKSGTASEQYF. In DNA form, the CDR3 reads TGTGCCAGTAGTAAGTCCGGGACAGCCTCCGAGCAGTACTTC.

In DNA, the CDR3 is TGTGCCAGCAGTGCCCGGGTAGCGGAGAAGCAAGAGACCCAGTACTTC. This translates into CASSARVAEKQETQYF. The chain employs TRBV28 and TRBJ2-5; D is perhaps TRBD2 (6 bases). The germline V gene encodes CDR1 MDHEN and CDR2 SYDVKM. This CDR3 is built from 16 residues. The germline V and J ends were trimmed by 5 bases and 2 bases, with 18 bases remaining between them.

This clone was detected a few times. The chain is built from TRBV5-1 and TRBJ2-2; a weak D match, TRBD1 (7 bases). V was cut by 2 bases and J by 6 bases, with 14 bases left in between. This CDR3 is 15 amino acids long. Germline V gives CDR1 SGHRS, CDR2 YFSETQ. The CDR3 coding sequence is TGCGCCAGCAGCTTTCGGGGGCAGGGGGCCGGGGAGCTGTTTTTT. This encodes CASSFRGQGAGELFF.

The chain joins TRBV28 to TRBJ2-1; 7 positions match TRBD2. The V segment lost 11 bases and the J segment 12 bases; nucleotides outside the gene matches: 10. Germline-derived CDR1 and CDR2 are MDHEN and SYDVKM. The CDR3 is 11 residues long. CDR3 nucleotide sequence: TGTGCCGGGCCTCGGGGGAGGGGGCAGTTCTTC. It specifies CAGPRGRGQFF.

V is TRBV10-3 and J is TRBJ1-4, with 11 bases matching TRBD1. The CDR3 consists of 15 residues. CDR1 and CDR2 from the germline V gene are ENHRY and SYGVKD. V trimming: 6 bases; J trimming: 4 bases; junction bases outside the gene matches: 4. The CDR3, as DNA: TGTGCCATCAGCCCGGGACAGGGGGTTAATGAAAAACTGTTTTTT. Its translation: CAISPGQGVNEKLFF.

The V and J genes are TRBV6-5 and TRBJ2-7, with 9 bases that match TRBD1. Looked up from germline, CDR1 is MNHEY and CDR2 is SVGAGI. This CDR3 spans 15 amino acids. Losses at the gene ends were 4 bases for V and 1 base for J; bases not matched to a gene: 5. The CDR3, as DNA: TGTGCCAGCAGTTCCGGGACAGGGTATTCCTACGAGCAGTACTTC. Its protein product is CASSSGTGYSYEQYF.

The V call is TRBV30, the J call TRBJ2-2, with 12 bases fitting TRBD1. The V and J ends lost 3 bases and 7 bases, in that order; junction bases with no gene match: 12. CDR1 is GTSNPN and CDR2 is SVGIG in the germline V gene (reference sequence). This CDR3 region has 17 residues. CDR3 in amino acids: CAWSPDSGQGAGGELFF. CDR3 nucleotides: TGTGCCTGGAGCCCGGACTCGGGACAGGGGGCTGGCGGGGAGCTGTTTTTT. The complete variable domain, with remaining parts taken from reference TRBV30 and TRBJ2-2, reads SQTIHQWPATLVQPVGSPLSLECTVEGTSNPNLYWYRQAAGRGLQLLFYSVGIGQISSEVPQNLSASRPQDRQFILSSKKLLLSDSGFYLCAWSPDSGQGAGGELFFGEGSRLTVL.